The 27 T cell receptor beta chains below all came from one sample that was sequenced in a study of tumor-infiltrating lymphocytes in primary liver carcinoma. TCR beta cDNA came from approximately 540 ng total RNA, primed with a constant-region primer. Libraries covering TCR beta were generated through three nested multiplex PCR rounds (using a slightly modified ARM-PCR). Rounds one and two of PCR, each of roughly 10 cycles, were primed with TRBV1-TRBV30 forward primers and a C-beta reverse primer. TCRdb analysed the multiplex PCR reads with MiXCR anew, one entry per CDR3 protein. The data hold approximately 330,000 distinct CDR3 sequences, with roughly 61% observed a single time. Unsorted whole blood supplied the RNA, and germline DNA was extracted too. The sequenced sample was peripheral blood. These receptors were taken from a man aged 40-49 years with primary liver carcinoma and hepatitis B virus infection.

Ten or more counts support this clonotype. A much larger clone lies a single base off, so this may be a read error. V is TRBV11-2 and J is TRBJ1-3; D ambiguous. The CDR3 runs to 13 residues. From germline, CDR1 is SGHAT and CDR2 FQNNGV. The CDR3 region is CAGSLESGNTIYF. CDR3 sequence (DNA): TGTGCCGGCAGCTTAGAGTCTGGAAACACCATATATTTT.

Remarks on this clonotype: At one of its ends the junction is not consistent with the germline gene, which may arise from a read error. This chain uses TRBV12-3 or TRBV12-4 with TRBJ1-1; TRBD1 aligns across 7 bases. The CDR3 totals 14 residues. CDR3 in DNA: TGTGCTAGCAGTTTAGGACAGGCTTGGACTGAAGCTTTCTTT. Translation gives CASSLGQAWTEAFF.

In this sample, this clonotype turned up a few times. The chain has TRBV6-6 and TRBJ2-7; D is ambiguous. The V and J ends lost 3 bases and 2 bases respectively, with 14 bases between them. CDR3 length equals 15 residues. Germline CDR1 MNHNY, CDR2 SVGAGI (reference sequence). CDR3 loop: CASSYLGQATYEQYF. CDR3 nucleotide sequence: TGTGCCAGCAGTTATCTCGGGCAGGCGACCTACGAGCAGTACTTC.

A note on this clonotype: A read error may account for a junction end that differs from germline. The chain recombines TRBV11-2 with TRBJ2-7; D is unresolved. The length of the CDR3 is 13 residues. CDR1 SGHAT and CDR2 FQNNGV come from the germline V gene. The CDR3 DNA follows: TGTGCCACCGGCGATACTCTAGGCTACGAGCATTACTTC. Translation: CATGDTLGYEHYF.

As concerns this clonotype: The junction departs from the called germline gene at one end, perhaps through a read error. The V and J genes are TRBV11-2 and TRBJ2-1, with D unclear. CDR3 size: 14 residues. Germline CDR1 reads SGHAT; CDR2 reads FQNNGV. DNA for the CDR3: TGTGCCAACAGCTTAGAGTCCGGAAGTAATGAGCAGTTCTTC. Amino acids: CANSLESGSNEQFF.

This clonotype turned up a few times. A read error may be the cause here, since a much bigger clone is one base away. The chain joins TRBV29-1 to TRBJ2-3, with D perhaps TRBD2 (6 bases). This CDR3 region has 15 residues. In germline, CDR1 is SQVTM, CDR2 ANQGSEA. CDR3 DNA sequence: TGCGGCGTGGGACCATCGTCGGGGGACCCAGATACGCAGTATTTT. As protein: CGVGPSSGDPDTQYF.

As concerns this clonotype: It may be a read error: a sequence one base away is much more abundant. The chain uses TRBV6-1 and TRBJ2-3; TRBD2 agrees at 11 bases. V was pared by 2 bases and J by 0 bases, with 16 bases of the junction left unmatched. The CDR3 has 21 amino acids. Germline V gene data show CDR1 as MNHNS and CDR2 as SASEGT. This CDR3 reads CASSEISRTSGFVGSTDTQYF. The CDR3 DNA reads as TGTGCCAGCAGTGAAATATCCCGGACTAGCGGGTTTGTGGGGAGCACAGATACGCAGTATTTT.

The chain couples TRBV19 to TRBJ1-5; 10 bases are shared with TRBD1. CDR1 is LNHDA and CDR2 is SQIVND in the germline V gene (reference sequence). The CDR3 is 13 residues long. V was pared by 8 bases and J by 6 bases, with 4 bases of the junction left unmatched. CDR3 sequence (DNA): TGTGCCAGTCGGACAGGGGGTGGTCAGCCCCAGCATTTT. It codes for CASRTGGGQPQHF. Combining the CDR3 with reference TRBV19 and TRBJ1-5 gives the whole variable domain DGGITQSPKYLFRKEGQNVTLSCEQNLNHDAMYWYRQDPGQGLRLIYYSQIVNDFQKGDIAEGYSVSREKKESFPLTVTSAQKNPTAFYLCASRTGGGQPQHFGDGTRLSIL.

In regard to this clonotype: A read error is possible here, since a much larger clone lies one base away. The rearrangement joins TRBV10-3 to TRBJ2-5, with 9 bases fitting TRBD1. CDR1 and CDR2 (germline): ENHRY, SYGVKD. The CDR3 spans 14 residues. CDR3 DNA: TGTGTCATCACTTCGACAGGGGGACGAGAGACCCAGTACTTC. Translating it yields CVITSTGGRETQYF.

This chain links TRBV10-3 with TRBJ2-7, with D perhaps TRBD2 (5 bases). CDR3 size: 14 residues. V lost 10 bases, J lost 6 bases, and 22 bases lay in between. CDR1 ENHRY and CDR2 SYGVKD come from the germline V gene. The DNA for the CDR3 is TGTGCCACCTCTGACACCTTGACTACATGCGAGCAGTACTTC. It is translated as CATSDTLTTCEQYF.

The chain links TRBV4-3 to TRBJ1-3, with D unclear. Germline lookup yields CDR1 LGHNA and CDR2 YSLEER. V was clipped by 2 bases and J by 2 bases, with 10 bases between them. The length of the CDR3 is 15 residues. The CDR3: CASSQNPNPGNTIYF. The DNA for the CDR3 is TGCGCCAGCAGCCAAAACCCGAACCCTGGAAACACCATATATTTT.

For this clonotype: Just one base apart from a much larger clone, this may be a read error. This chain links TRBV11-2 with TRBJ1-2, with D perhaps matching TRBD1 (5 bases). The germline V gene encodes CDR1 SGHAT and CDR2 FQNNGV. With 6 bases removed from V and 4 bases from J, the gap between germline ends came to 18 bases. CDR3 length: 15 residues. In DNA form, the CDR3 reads TGTGCCAGCAGGACCTTGGGGGGGGGGGGCTATGGCTACACCTTC. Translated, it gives CASRTLGGGGYGYTF. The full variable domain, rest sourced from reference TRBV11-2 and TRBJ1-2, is EAGVAQSPRYKIIEKRQSVAFWCNPISGHATLYWYQQILGQGPKLLIQFQNNGVVDDSQLPKDRFSAERLKGVDSTLKIQPAKLEDSAVYLCASRTLGGGGYGYTFGSGTRLTVV.

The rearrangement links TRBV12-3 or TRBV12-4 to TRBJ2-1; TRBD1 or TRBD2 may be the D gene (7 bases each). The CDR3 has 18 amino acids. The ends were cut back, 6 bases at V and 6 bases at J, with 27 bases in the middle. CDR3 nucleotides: TGTGCCAGCAGCGTCAGGGGGGGGGGTAGGCTAGCGGCCAATGAGCAGTTCTTC. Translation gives CASSVRGGGRLAANEQFF.

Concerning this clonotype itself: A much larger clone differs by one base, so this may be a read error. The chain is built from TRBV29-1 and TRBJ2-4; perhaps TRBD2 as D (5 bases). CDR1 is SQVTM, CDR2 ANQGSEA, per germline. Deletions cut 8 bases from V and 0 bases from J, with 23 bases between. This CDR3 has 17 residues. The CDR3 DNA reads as TGCAGCCTTGCTCTCGGGGTGGGTAAACTAGCCAAAAACATTCAGTACTTC. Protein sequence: CSLALGVGKLAKNIQYF. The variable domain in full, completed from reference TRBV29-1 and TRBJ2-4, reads SAVISQKPSRDICQRGTSLTIQCQVDSQVTMMFWYRQQPGQSLTLIATANQGSEATYESGFVIDKFPISRPNLTFSTLTVSNMSPEDSSIYLCSLALGVGKLAKNIQYFGAGTRLSVL.

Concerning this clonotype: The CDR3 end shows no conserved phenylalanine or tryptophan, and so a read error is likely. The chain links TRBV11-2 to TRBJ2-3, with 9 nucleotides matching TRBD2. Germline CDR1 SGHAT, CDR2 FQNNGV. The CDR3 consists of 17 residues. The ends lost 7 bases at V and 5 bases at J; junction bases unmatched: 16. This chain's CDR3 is CASTRRPSGIDGDTQYL. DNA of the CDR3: TGTGCCAGCACCCGGAGGCCTAGCGGGATAGATGGAGATACGCAGTATCTC.

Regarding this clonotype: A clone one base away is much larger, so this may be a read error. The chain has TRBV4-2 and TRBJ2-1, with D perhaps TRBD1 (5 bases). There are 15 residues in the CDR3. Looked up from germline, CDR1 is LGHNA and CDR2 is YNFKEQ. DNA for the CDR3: TGTGCCAGCAGCCAAGTGGACAACTCCTACAATGACCAGTTCTTC. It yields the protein CASSQVDNSYNDQFF.

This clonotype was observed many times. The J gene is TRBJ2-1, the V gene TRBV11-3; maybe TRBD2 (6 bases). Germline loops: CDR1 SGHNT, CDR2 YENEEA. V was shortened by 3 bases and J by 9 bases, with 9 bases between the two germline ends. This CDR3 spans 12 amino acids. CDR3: CASSFEGGEQFF. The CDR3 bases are TGTGCCAGCAGCTTCGAGGGAGGTGAGCAGTTCTTC.

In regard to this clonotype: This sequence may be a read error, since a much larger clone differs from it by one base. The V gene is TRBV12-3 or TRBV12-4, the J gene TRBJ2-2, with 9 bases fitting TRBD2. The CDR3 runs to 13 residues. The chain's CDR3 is CASSLVPSGELLF. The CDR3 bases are TGTGCCAGCAGTTTAGTTCCTAGCGGGGAGCTGCTTTTT.

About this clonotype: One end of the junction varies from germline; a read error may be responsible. The chain's CDR3 is CASSPWRDGSYEKYF. CDR3 bases: TGTGCCAGCAGCCCGTGGAGGGATGGTTCCTACGAGAAGTACTTC. The J gene is TRBJ2-7, the V gene TRBV7-8, with a tentative D call TRBD2 (6 bases). Germline loops: CDR1 SGHVS, CDR2 FQNEAQ. This CDR3 has 15 amino acids.

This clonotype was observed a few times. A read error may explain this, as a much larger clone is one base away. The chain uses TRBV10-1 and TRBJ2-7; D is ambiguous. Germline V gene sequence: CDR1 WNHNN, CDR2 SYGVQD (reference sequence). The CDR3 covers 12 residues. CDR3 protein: CASSILVLEQCF. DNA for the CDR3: TGCGCCAGCAGTATTCTAGTCTTGGAGCAGTGCTTC.

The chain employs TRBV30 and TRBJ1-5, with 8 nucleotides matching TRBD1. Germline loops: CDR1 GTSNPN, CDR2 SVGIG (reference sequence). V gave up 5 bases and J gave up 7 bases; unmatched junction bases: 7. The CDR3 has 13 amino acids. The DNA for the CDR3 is TGTGCCTGGGACAGGGGTCACACGCAGCCCCAGCATTTT. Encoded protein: CAWDRGHTQPQHF.

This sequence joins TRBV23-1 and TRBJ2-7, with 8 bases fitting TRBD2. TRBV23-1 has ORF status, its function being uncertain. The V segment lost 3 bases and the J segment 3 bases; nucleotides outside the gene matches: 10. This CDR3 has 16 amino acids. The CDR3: CASSQGFRSGNYEQYF. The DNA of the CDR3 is TGCGCCAGCAGTCAGGGGTTTCGTAGCGGGAACTACGAGCAGTACTTC.

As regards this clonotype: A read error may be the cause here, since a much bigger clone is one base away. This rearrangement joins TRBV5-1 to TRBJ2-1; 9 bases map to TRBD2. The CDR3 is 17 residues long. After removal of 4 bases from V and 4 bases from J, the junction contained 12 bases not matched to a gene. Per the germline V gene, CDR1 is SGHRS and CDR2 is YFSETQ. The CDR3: CASSPGTSRRQYNEQFF. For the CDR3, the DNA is TGCGCCAGCAGCCCGGGGACTAGCAGGAGGCAATACAATGAGCAGTTCTTC.

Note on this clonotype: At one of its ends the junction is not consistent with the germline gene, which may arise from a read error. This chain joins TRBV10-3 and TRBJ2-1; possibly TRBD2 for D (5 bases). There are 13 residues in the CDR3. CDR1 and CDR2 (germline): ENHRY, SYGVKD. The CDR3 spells CAINVDSYNEQSF. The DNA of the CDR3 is TGTGCCATCAATGTGGACTCCTACAATGAGCAGTCCTTC.

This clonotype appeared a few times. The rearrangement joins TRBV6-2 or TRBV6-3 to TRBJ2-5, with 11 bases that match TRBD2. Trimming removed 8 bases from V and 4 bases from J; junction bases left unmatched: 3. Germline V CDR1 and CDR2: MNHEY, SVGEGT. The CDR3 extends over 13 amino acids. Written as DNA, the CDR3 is TGTGCCAGCCTTCTAGCGGGAGGAGAGACCCAGTACTTC. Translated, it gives CASLLAGGETQYF.

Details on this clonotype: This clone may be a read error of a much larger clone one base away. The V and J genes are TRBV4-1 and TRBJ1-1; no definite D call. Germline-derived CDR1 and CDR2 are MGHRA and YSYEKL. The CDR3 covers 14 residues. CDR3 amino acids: CATSQVGVNTEAFF. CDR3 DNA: TGCGCCACCAGCCAAGTTGGGGTGAACACTGAAGCTTTCTTT.

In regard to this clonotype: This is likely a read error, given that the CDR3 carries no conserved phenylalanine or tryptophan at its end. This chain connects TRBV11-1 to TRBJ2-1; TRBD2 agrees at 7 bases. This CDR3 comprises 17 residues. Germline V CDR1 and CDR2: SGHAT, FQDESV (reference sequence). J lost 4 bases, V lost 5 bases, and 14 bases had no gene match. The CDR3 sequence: CASSSGLVGGAYNEQFL. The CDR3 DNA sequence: TGTGCCAGCAGCAGTGGACTAGTGGGAGGAGCGTACAATGAGCAGTTCCTC.